The 28 T cell receptor beta chains reported below all come from one sample, sequenced in a study of CD8+ T cells in alopecia areata. The authors extracted RNA and reverse transcribed it into cDNA as the sequencing template. Only in-frame clones appear in the TCRdb table, and some are missing; sequencing was by immunoSEQ multiplex PCR. This sample has 150,000 to 190,000 clones; around 50% occur once, and the top ten carry approximately 20%. Source: CD8+ T cells sorted from blood, taken at week 0. The receptor source for this set is a human donor with alopecia areata.

The chain has TRBV29-1 and TRBJ1-2, with D unresolved. The germline V gene has CDR1 SQVTM and CDR2 ANQGSEA. V shed 7 bases and J shed 8 bases, with 17 bases lying between them. The CDR3 extends over 12 amino acids. For the CDR3, the DNA is TGCAGCGCTACTCTTCCGACGGGGGGCTACACCTTC. Its protein is CSATLPTGGYTF.

V gene TRBV4-3 combines with J gene TRBJ2-7; no clear D gene. The CDR3 has 13 amino acids. Deletions cut 4 bases from V and 2 bases from J, with 9 bases between. The germline V gene encodes CDR1 LGHNA and CDR2 YSLEER. CDR3 nucleotides: TGCGCCAGCAGCCGGGATCAGGCCTACGAGCAGTACTTC. Its protein is CASSRDQAYEQYF.

The V call is TRBV29-1, the J call TRBJ2-7, with 10 bases identical to TRBD2. Unmatched junction bases numbered 3, after V lost 6 bases and J lost 4 bases. The CDR3 runs to 12 residues. Germline V gives CDR1 SQVTM, CDR2 ANQGSEA. Written as DNA, the CDR3 is TGCAGCGTCCTAGCGGGGGATTACGAGCAGTACTTC. Its translation is CSVLAGDYEQYF.

This clone was counted once. The chain links TRBV5-1 to TRBJ1-1, with D unclear. The length of the CDR3 is 15 residues. CDR1 and CDR2 from the germline V gene are SGHRS and YFSETQ. The V and J ends lost 4 bases and 1 base respectively, with 14 bases between them. The chain's CDR3 is CASSPGRTANTEAFF. In DNA form, the CDR3 reads TGCGCCAGCAGCCCGGGGAGGACGGCGAACACTGAAGCTTTCTTT.

The chain combines TRBV29-1 with TRBJ2-7; 7 nucleotides align to TRBD1. Per germline, CDR1 SQVTM and CDR2 ANQGSEA. The J segment lost 3 bases and the V segment lost 1 base, leaving 12 bases of the junction unmatched. The CDR3 is made up of 16 amino acids. The CDR3 is CSVEVAATGSVYEQYF. The CDR3 DNA reads TGCAGCGTTGAAGTGGCGGCGACAGGGAGCGTCTACGAGCAGTACTTC.

The chain couples TRBV4-3 to TRBJ2-6; D is uncertain. The CDR3 has 15 residues. The V gene's germline CDR1 is LGHNA and CDR2 YSLEER. V lost 3 bases and J 0 bases, leaving 6 bases between the germline ends. The CDR3 nucleotides read TGCGCCAGCAGCCAGGAGAACTCTGGGGCCAACGTCCTGACTTTC. Protein: CASSQENSGANVLTF.

This clone was observed a few times. V usage is TRBV7-9 and J usage is TRBJ2-3, with D uncertain. The CDR3 has 12 amino acids. The germline V gene has CDR1 SEHNR and CDR2 FQNEAQ (reference sequence). The V and J ends lost 4 bases and 1 base respectively, with 3 bases between them. CDR3 residues: CASSSGTDTQYF. The CDR3 region has the DNA TGTGCCAGCAGCTCGGGCACAGATACGCAGTATTTT.

The rearrangement joins TRBV15 to TRBJ2-7; 7 bases agree with TRBD2. The CDR3 length is 14 residues. Germline V gives CDR1 LNHNV, CDR2 YYDKDF (reference sequence). The trim removed 0 bases at V and 3 bases at J, leaving 2 bases unmatched. The CDR3 nucleotides read TGTGCCACCAGCAGAGATCGGGGGGACTACGAGCAGTACTTC. Amino acid sequence: CATSRDRGDYEQYF.

The genes are TRBV4-3 and TRBJ2-1; TRBD1 matches at 11 bases. The J segment lost 7 bases and the V segment lost 4 bases, leaving 9 bases of the junction unmatched. The CDR3 has 16 amino acids. From germline, CDR1 is LGHNA and CDR2 YSLEER. CDR3 nucleotides: TGCGCCAGCAGCCGAACCGGGACAGGGGGATCAAATGAGCAGTTCTTC. Amino acids: CASSRTGTGGSNEQFF.

The chain joins TRBV4-3 to TRBJ2-5; 9 bases fit TRBD1. The DNA end favors TRBJ2-7, so the J call may be wrong. The V gene's germline CDR1 is LGHNA and CDR2 YSLEER. This CDR3 comprises 15 residues. The CDR3 reads CASSQDRDRAYEQYF. The CDR3 DNA is TGCGCCAGCAGCCAAGATCGGGACAGGGCCTACGAGCAGTACTTC.

This clone was counted a few times. CDR3 DNA sequence: TGTGCCAGCAGCTTAGCACTGAACACCATATATTTT. It translates to CASSLALNTIYF. V usage is TRBV11-2 and J usage is TRBJ1-3; D not resolved. The V end was cut by 1 base, the J end by 7 bases, with 5 bases between. The CDR3 runs 12 residues. Germline V gene data show CDR1 as SGHAT and CDR2 as FQNNGV.

Here the CDR3 DNA reads TGTGCCAGCAGTGATTCCCCCGAGCAGTACTTC. It specifies CASSDSPEQYF. V gene TRBV2 combines with J gene TRBJ2-7; D is undetermined. Between the trimmed V and J ends, which lost 3 bases and 6 bases, there was a span of 6 bases. Germline-derived CDR1 and CDR2 are SNHLY and FYNNEI. CDR3 length: 11 residues.

This clone was picked up one time. J is TRBJ2-5 and V is TRBV7-6, with D perhaps TRBD2 (5 bases). The closer fit of TRBJ2-7 to the DNA end suggests the J call may be wrong. This CDR3 contains 14 residues. Germline CDR1 reads SGHVS; CDR2 reads FNYEAQ. CDR3 DNA sequence: TGTGCCAGCAGCCCGGAGAGGGTATCCTACGAGCAGTACTTC. This codes for CASSPERVSYEQYF.

CDR3: CAISDGGSYNEQFF. For the CDR3, the DNA is TGTGCCATCAGTGATGGTGGGTCCTACAATGAGCAGTTCTTC. The chain couples TRBV10-3 to TRBJ2-1; D not resolved. CDR1 is ENHRY and CDR2 is SYGVKD in the germline V gene. V gave up 3 bases and J gave up 1 base, with 7 bases separating them. There are 14 residues in the CDR3.

The chain uses TRBV29-1 and TRBJ2-2, with TRBD2 matching over 7 bases. Germline V CDR1 and CDR2: SQVTM, ANQGSEA. The CDR3 consists of 15 residues. J gave up 4 bases and V 2 bases, and 7 bases lay outside the gene matches. The CDR3 nucleotides read TGCAGCGTTGAAACCGGGGGGAAGGCCACCGGGGAGCTGTTTTTT. This codes for CSVETGGKATGELFF.

Here the CDR3 DNA reads TGTGCCTGGAGTCGCTCAGGCCCTAATCAGCCCCAGCATTTT. Its protein product is CAWSRSGPNQPQHF. V usage is TRBV30 and J usage is TRBJ1-5, with unresolved D. The CDR3 spans 14 residues. Germline-derived CDR1 and CDR2 are GTSNPN and SVGIG (reference sequence). Trimming pared 2 bases from V and 4 bases from J, leaving 12 bases between.

The table lists this clone with a few counts. The J gene is TRBJ2-7, the V gene TRBV29-1, with 9 nucleotides matching TRBD1. CDR3 length: 12 residues. Germline V gene lookup returns CDR1 SQVTM and CDR2 ANQGSEA. The V and J ends lost 7 bases and 1 base, in that order; junction bases with no gene match: 2. Written as DNA, the CDR3 is TGCAGCGCCGGGACAGGGTCCTACGAGCAGTACTTC. It encodes CSAGTGSYEQYF.

The chain links TRBV9 to TRBJ2-1; TRBD2 aligns across 8 bases. Germline V gives CDR1 SGDLS, CDR2 YYNGEE. The ends lost 0 bases at V and 0 bases at J; junction bases unmatched: 2. The CDR3 sequence is 16 residues long. The CDR3 here is CASSVAGGASYNEQFF. In DNA form, the CDR3 reads TGTGCCAGCAGCGTAGCCGGGGGGGCCTCCTACAATGAGCAGTTCTTC.

The V gene is TRBV4-3, the J gene TRBJ2-7; no firm D call. V was pared by 0 bases and J by 3 bases, with 15 bases between. Germline V lookup: CDR1 LGHNA, CDR2 YSLEER. CDR3 size: 16 residues. The CDR3 sequence is CASSQEDSSKNYEQYF. As DNA, the CDR3 is TGCGCCAGCAGCCAAGAGGATAGTAGCAAGAACTACGAGCAGTACTTC.

The CDR3 DNA reads TGTGCCACCAGTTCTAGCGGGGGAACAGGCAATGAGCAGTTCTTC. Residues: CATSSSGGTGNEQFF. The V and J genes are TRBV15 and TRBJ2-1, with 10 bases aligning to TRBD2. The CDR3 extends over 15 amino acids. Germline lookup yields CDR1 LNHNV and CDR2 YYDKDF (reference sequence). The V segment lost 6 bases and the J segment 6 bases; nucleotides outside the gene matches: 8.

This clone was counted only a few times. The genes are TRBV7-9 and TRBJ2-7; D unresolved. The CDR3 is made up of 13 amino acids. V lost 1 base, J lost 6 bases, and 10 bases lay in between. The germline CDR1 and CDR2 sequences are SEHNR and FQNEAQ (reference sequence). The CDR3 loop is CASSLEEQPEQYF. CDR3 DNA: TGTGCCAGCAGCTTAGAAGAACAGCCCGAGCAGTACTTC. The full variable domain, its missing parts supplied by reference TRBV7-9 and TRBJ2-7, is DTGVSQNPRHKITKRGQNVTFRCDPISEHNRLYWYRQTLGQGPEFLTYFQNEAQLEKSRLLSDRFSAERPKGSFSTLEIQRTEQGDSAMYLCASSLEEQPEQYFGPGTRLTVT.

The rearrangement uses TRBV27 and TRBJ1-4, with D hard to call. V was clipped by 4 bases and J by 4 bases, with 10 bases between them. The CDR3 spans 14 residues. The germline CDR1 and CDR2 sequences are MNHEY and SMNVEV (reference sequence). This CDR3 is CASSSPSGNEKLFF. The CDR3 nucleotides are TGTGCCAGCAGTTCCCCGAGTGGTAATGAAAAACTGTTTTTT. The full variable domain, its missing parts supplied by reference TRBV27 and TRBJ1-4, is EAQVTQNPRYLITVTGKKLTVTCSQNMNHEYMSWYRQDPGLGLRQIYYSMNVEVTDKGDVPEGYKVSRKEKRNFPLILESPSPNQTSLYFCASSSPSGNEKLFFGSGTQLSVL.

The chain combines TRBV6-4 with TRBJ2-3; 7 bases line up with TRBD2. The germline gives CDR1 MRHNA, CDR2 SNTAGT. This CDR3 is 15 amino acids long. The V segment lost 2 bases and the J segment 3 bases; nucleotides outside the gene matches: 5. CDR3 sequence: CASSDGEGATDTQYF. CDR3 DNA sequence: TGTGCCAGCAGTGACGGGGAGGGCGCAACAGATACGCAGTATTTT.

The chain combines TRBV30 with TRBJ1-1, with 9 bases matching TRBD1. Unmatched junction bases numbered 6, after V lost 0 bases and J lost 4 bases. Per germline, CDR1 GTSNPN and CDR2 SVGIG (reference sequence). The CDR3 length is 15 residues. The CDR3 nucleotides are TGTGCCTGGAGTGTACTTGGGACAGGGTCCACTGAAGCTTTCTTT. This encodes CAWSVLGTGSTEAFF.

This chain joins TRBV4-3 and TRBJ1-5; D is unresolved. CDR1 LGHNA and CDR2 YSLEER come from the germline V gene. The V end was cut by 1 base, the J end by 5 bases, with 9 bases between. This CDR3 region has 14 residues. CDR3 in amino acids: CASSQGVMDQPQHF. The CDR3 DNA reads TGCGCCAGCAGCCAAGGGGTGATGGATCAGCCCCAGCATTTT.

Note on this clone: Different DNA sequences within this sample yield the same CDR3. The CDR3 loop is CSVEGGRNTEAFF. CDR3 nucleotide sequence: TGCAGCGTTGAAGGGGGCCGGAACACTGAAGCTTTCTTT. The J gene is TRBJ1-1, the V gene TRBV29-1; D perhaps matches TRBD1 (5 bases). The CDR3 has 13 amino acids. Trimming left V 1 base short and J 1 base short, with 7 bases between. Germline values: CDR1 SQVTM, CDR2 ANQGSEA.

The V call is TRBV30, the J call TRBJ1-1, with 8 bases that match TRBD1. The CDR3 sequence is 16 residues long. Unmatched junction bases numbered 11, after V lost 0 bases and J lost 5 bases. Germline V gene lookup returns CDR1 GTSNPN and CDR2 SVGIG (reference sequence). CDR3 amino acids: CAWSVRTGFIRTEAFF. CDR3 coding DNA: TGTGCCTGGAGTGTACGGACAGGGTTCATAAGGACTGAAGCTTTCTTT.

The table lists this clone with a count of one. V usage is TRBV30 and J usage is TRBJ2-6; no reliable D call. V lost 3 bases and J lost 0, with 6 bases in between. CDR3 length: 14 residues. From germline, CDR1 is GTSNPN and CDR2 SVGIG (reference sequence). Written as DNA, the CDR3 is TGTGCCTGGAGGGAAGTCTCTGGGGCCAACGTCCTGACTTTC. Amino acids: CAWREVSGANVLTF.